This T cell receptor (beta chain) was identified during a study of CD8+ T cells in alopecia areata. Study outcomes and limitations: Scalp sequencing captures resident alphabeta T cells of normal skin too.

Isolated RNA was reverse transcribed into cDNA used as the sequencing template. Repertoires were generated with immunoSEQ multiplex PCR, while TCRdb's copy carries only in-frame clones and drops some. The sample includes 110,000 to 150,000 clones, 62% seen only once; the top ten take 35% to 40%. This clone has only a few counts. Antigen specificity is unknown. The germline gives CDR1 SGHRS, CDR2 YFSETQ. The CDR3 covers 14 residues. The V end was cut by 1 base, the J end by 5 bases, with 10 bases between. The J gene is TRBJ2-1, the V gene TRBV5-1; no reliable D call. The TCR comes from a human donor in good health. The sequencing sample was made of CD8+ T cells sorted from blood. The CDR3 reads CASSLPARHNEQFF. Here the CDR3 DNA reads TGCGCCAGCAGCTTGCCAGCTCGCCACAATGAGCAGTTCTTC.